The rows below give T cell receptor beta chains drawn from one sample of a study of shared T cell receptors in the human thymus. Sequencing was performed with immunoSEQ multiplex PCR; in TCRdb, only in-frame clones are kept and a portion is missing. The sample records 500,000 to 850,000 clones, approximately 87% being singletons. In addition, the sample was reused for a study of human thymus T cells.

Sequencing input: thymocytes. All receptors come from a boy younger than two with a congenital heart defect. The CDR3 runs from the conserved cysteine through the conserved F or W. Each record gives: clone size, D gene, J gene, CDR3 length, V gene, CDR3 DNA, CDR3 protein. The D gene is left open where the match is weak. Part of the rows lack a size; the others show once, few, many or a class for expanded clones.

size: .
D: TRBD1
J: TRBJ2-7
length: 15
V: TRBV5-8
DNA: TGTGCCAGCAGCCTCGAGCTGGACAGGGTCTACGAGCAGTACTTC
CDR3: CASSLELDRVYEQYF

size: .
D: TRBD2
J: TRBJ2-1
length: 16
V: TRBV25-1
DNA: TGTGCCAGCAGTGATCTGACTAGCGGGTCGTACAATGAGCAGTTCTTC
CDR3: CASSDLTSGSYNEQFF

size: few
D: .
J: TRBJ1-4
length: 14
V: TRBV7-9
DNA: TGTGCCAGCAAGCGACAGGCAACTAATGAAAAACTGTTTTTT
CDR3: CASKRQATNEKLFF

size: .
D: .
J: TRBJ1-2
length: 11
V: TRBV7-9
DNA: TGTGCCAGCAGCACTCGGGATGGCTACACCTTC
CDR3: CASSTRDGYTF

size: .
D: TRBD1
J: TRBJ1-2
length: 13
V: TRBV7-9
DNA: TGTGCCAGCAGCTCGACAGGGTTGTTCGGCTACACCTTC
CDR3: CASSSTGLFGYTF

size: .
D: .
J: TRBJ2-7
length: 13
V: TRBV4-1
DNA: TGCGCCAGCAGCCAAGATATAGGGACAGAGCAGTACTTC
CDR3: CASSQDIGTEQYF

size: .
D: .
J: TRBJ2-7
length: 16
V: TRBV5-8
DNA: TGTGCCAGCAGTTACTCCGGGGGTCAACCAATCTACGAGCAGTACTTC
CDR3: CASSYSGGQPIYEQYF

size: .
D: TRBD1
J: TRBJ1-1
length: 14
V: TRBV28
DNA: TGTGCCAGCAGTTTCAGGGGGAGTAACACTGAAGCTTTCTTT
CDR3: CASSFRGSNTEAFF

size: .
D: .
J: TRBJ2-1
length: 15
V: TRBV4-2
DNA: TGTGCCAGCGACCCTAAGGGCGGGTTATACAATGAGCAGTTCTTC
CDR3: CASDPKGGLYNEQFF

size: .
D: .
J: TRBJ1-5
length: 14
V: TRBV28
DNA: TGTGCCAGCAGTTTATTGGGGCCCAATCAGCCCCAGCATTTT
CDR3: CASSLLGPNQPQHF

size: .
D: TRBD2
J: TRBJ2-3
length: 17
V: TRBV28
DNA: TGTGCCAGCAGTTTCCCCCCTAGCGGGCCAGACACAGATACGCAGTATTTT
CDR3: CASSFPPSGPDTDTQYF

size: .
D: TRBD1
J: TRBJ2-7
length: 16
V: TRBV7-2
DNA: TGTGCCAGCAGCCCTAAAGACAGGGCCTACTCCTACGAGCAGTACTTC
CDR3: CASSPKDRAYSYEQYF

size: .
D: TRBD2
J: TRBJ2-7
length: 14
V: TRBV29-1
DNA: TGCAGCGTCGCCATAGCGGGAGTCGGTTACGAGCAGTACTTC
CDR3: CSVAIAGVGYEQYF

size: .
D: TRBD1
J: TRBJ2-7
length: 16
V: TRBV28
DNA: TGTGCCAGCAGTTGTACCGGGACAGGGGGATCCTACGAGCAGTACTTC
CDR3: CASSCTGTGGSYEQYF

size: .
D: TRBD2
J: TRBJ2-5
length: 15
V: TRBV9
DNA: TGTGCCAGCAGCGTAGGTACTAGCGGACAAGAGACCCAGTACTTC
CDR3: CASSVGTSGQETQYF

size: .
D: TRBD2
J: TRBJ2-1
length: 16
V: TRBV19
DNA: TGTGCCAGTAGTATCAGGACTAGCGGGAGGAACAATGAGCAGTTCTTC
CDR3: CASSIRTSGRNNEQFF

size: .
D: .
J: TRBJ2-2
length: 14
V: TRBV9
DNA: TGTGCCAGCAGCGTAGGGCCTTACACCGGGGAGCTGTTTTTT
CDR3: CASSVGPYTGELFF

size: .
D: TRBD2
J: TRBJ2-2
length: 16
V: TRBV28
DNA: TGTGCCAGCAGTTTAAGGCGGGAGGGCCTTATCGGGGAGCTGTTTTTT
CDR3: CASSLRREGLIGELFF

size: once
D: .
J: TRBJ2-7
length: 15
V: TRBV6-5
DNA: TGTGCCAGCAGTACTGGACAGCCCGGCAGATGCGAGCAGTACTTC
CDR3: CASSTGQPGRCEQYF

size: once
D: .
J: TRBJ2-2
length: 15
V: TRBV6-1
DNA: TGTGCCAGCAGGGTTTCGGGACTTATCACCGGGGAGCTGTTTTTT
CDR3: CASRVSGLITGELFF

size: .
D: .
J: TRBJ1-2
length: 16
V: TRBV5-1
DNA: TGCGCCAGCAGCTGGGGCGGCGGGGGAATATACTATGGCTACACCTTC
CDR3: CASSWGGGGIYYGYTF

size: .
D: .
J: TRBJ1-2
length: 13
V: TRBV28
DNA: TGTGCCAGCCGGGGGACGTTGGACTATGGCTACACCTTC
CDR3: CASRGTLDYGYTF

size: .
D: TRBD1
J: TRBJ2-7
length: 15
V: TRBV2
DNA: TGTGCCAGCAGAGAGGAGACAGGGGGCATCAACGAGCAGTACTTC
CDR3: CASREETGGINEQYF

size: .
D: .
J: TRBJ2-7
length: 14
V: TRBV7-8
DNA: TGTGCCAGCAGCTTATACCCTAAGTTCTACGAGCAGTACTTC
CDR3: CASSLYPKFYEQYF

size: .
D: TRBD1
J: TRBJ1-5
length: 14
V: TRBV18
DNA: TGTGCCAGCTCACCGGGACAGTACAATCAGCCCCAGCATTTT
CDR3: CASSPGQYNQPQHF

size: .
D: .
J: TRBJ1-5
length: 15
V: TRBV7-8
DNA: TGTGCCAGCAGCCTCTGGACAGCTTTGAATCAGCCCCAGCATTTT
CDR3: CASSLWTALNQPQHF

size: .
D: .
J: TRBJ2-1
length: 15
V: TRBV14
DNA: TGTGCCAGCAGCCAAGATCAGGAAGCTTGCAATGAGCAGTTCTTC
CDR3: CASSQDQEACNEQFF

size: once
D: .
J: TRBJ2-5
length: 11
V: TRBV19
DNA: TGTGCCAGTAGCGTACAAGAGACCCAGTACTTC
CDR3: CASSVQETQYF

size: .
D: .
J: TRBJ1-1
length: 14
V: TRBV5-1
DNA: TGCGCCAGCAGCTTGTCAGGGGTGAACACTGAAGCTTTCTTT
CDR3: CASSLSGVNTEAFF

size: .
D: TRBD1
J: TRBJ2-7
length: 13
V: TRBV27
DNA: TGTGCCAGCGGAAAGGACAGGGGGGACGAGCAGTACTTC
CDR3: CASGKDRGDEQYF

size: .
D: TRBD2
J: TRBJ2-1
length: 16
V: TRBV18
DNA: TGTGCCAGCTCACCACTTGCGGGGGGGCCCCACAATGAGCAGTTCTTC
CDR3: CASSPLAGGPHNEQFF